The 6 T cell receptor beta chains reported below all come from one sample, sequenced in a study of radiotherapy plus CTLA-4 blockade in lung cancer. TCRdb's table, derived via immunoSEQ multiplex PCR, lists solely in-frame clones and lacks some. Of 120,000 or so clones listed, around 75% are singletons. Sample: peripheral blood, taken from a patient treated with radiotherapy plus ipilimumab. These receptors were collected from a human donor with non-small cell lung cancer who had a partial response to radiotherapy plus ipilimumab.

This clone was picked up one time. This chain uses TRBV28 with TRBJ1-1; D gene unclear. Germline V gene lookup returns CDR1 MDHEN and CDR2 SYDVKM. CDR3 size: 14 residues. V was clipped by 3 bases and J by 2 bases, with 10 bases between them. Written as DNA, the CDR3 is TGTGCCAGCAGTTTGGTCGCAGGAAACACTGAAGCTTTCTTT. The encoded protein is CASSLVAGNTEAFF.

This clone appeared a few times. Here the CDR3 reads CASRQTDRGNYGYTF. CDR3 sequence (DNA): TGTGCCAGCAGACAAACTGACAGGGGTAACTATGGCTACACCTTC. This chain connects TRBV28 to TRBJ1-2, with 8 positions matching TRBD1. Looked up from germline, CDR1 is MDHEN and CDR2 is SYDVKM. This CDR3 region has 15 residues. With V trimmed by 6 bases and J by 1 base, 7 bases remained unmatched.

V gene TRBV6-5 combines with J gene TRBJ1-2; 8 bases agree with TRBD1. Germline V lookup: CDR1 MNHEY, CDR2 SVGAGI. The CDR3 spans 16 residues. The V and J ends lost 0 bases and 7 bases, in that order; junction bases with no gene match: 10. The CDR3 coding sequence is TGTGCCAGCAGTTACTCCCGGCAGGGGGCGAGTAGTGGCTACACCTTC. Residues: CASSYSRQGASSGYTF.

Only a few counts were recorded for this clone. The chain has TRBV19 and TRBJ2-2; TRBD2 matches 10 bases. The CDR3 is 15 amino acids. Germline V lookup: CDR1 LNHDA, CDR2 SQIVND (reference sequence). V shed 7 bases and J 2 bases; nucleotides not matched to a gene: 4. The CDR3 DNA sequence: TGTGCCAGTACTCGGACTAGCGGAAACACCGGGGAGCTGTTTTTT. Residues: CASTRTSGNTGELFF. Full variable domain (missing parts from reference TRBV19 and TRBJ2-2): DGGITQSPKYLFRKEGQNVTLSCEQNLNHDAMYWYRQDPGQGLRLIYYSQIVNDFQKGDIAEGYSVSREKKESFPLTVTSAQKNPTAFYLCASTRTSGNTGELFFGEGSRLTVL.

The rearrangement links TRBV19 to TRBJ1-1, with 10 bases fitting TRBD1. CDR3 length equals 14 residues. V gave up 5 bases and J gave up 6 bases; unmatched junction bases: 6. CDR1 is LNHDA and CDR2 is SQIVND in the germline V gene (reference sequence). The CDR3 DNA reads TGTGCCAGTAGTTCGAGACAGGGGGCCGCTGAAGCTTTCTTT. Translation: CASSSRQGAAEAFF.

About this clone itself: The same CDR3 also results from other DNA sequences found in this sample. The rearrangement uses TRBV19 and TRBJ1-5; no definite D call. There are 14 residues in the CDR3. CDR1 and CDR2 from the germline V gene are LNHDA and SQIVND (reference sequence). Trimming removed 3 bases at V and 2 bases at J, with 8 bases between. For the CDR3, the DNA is TGTGCCAGTAGTATTAGGGAGGGCAATCAGCCCCAGCATTTT. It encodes CASSIREGNQPQHF.